The source of this T cell receptor (beta chain) is a study of post-analysis software for immune sequencing data. Looking at the study overall: In terms of disease course, relapsing-remitting, secondary progressive and progressive-relapsing multiple sclerosis were included.

Regarding the study as a whole: Comparison of patients with controls showed five TRBV segments more frequent in patients, TRBV5-6, TRBV5-1 and TRBV20-1 among them.

To note about this clonotype: Its matching antigen is unknown.

Built from TCR beta cDNA, the libraries had unique molecular identifiers in them. TCRdb reanalysed the PCR reads using MiXCR and keeps one entry per CDR3 protein. The sample includes roughly 400,000 distinct CDR3 sequences, less than 40% of them seen just once. CDR1 is SGDLS, CDR2 YYNGEE, per germline. The CDR3 covers 16 residues. V dropped 0 bases and J dropped 0 bases, with 10 bases sitting between them. Sequencing was performed on blood. The sequence was collected from a girl aged 2 to 10 with multiple sclerosis. This rearrangement joins TRBV9 to TRBJ2-1; D might be TRBD1 (5 bases). The CDR3 region is CASSVGGGSSYNEQFF. Written as DNA, the CDR3 is TGTGCCAGCAGCGTAGGGGGCGGCAGCTCCTACAATGAGCAGTTCTTC.